Listed here are 27 T cell receptor beta chains from one sample, sequenced in a study of T cells after posttransplantation cyclophosphamide. Busulfan-fludarabine conditioning, marrow transplant, and cyclophosphamide on days +3 and +4 were administered. This table comes from immunoSEQ multiplex PCR, and its TCRdb copy is limited to in-frame clones, with some not included. The sample has approximately 3,800 clones, 69% seen once; the top ten hold less than 60%. Sequences were derived from CD8+ T cells sorted from PBMCs, sampled 950 to 1,200 days after allogeneic stem cell transplant with posttransplant cyclophosphamide. These TCRs come from a female patient in her thirties or forties who received an allogeneic stem cell transplant from a related donor, was CMV-positive, and had no GVHD. A share of the T cells may be of graft donor origin.

The chain recombines TRBV27 with TRBJ2-3; 8 bases are a match to TRBD1. Germline CDR1 is MNHEY and CDR2 is SMNVEV (reference sequence). The CDR3 spans 16 residues. V was pared by 2 bases and J by 3 bases, with 7 bases of the junction left unmatched. DNA of the CDR3: TGTGCCAGCAGTTTAGGGGCAGGGGGCCGGACAGATACGCAGTATTTT. Translation: CASSLGAGGRTDTQYF.

Comments on this clone: Different DNA sequences within this sample yield the same CDR3. This chain links TRBV9 with TRBJ2-7; tentatively, D is TRBD1 (6 bases). V dropped 6 bases and J dropped 2 bases, with 18 bases sitting between them. Germline V lookup: CDR1 SGDLS, CDR2 YYNGEE. The CDR3 runs 15 residues. CDR3 loop: CASIFGQRTAYEQYF. CDR3 sequence (DNA): TGTGCCAGCATTTTCGGACAGAGGACGGCCTACGAGCAGTACTTC. The complete variable domain, with remaining parts taken from reference TRBV9 and TRBJ2-7, reads DSGVTQTPKHLITATGQRVTLRCSPRSGDLSVYWYQQSLDQGLQFLIQYYNGEERAKGNILERFSAQQFPDLHSELNLSSLELGDSALYFCASIFGQRTAYEQYFGPGTRLTVT.

CDR3 in amino acids: CSVEDGRTGPNIQYF. The DNA for the CDR3 is TGCAGCGTTGAAGATGGGAGGACAGGACCAAACATTCAGTACTTC. This rearrangement joins TRBV29-1 to TRBJ2-4; weak D call: TRBD1 (7 bases). Germline assignment: CDR1 SQVTM and CDR2 ANQGSEA. V was pared by 0 bases and J by 6 bases, with 15 bases between. The CDR3 has 15 residues.

The chain recombines TRBV5-4 with TRBJ2-1; D possibly corresponds to TRBD2 (6 bases). This CDR3 has 14 amino acids. CDR1 and CDR2 from the germline V gene are SGHNT and YYREEE (reference sequence). Trimming shortened V by 4 bases and J by 8 bases, and 16 bases separated the two germline ends. The CDR3 nucleotides read TGTGCCAGCAGCCCCGGGGGAGAGGGATATGAGCAGTTCTTC. This gives the protein CASSPGGEGYEQFF. Based on the CDR3 plus reference TRBV5-4 and TRBJ2-1, the full variable domain is ETGVTQSPTHLIKTRGQQVTLRCSSQSGHNTVSWYQQALGQGPQFIFQYYREEENGRGNFPPRFSGLQFPNYSSELNVNALELDDSALYLCASSPGGEGYEQFFGPGTRLTVL.

This clone was counted once. One junction end does not reproduce the germline sequence, and a read error may be involved. Other DNA sequences in the same sample also yield this CDR3. V and J are TRBV5-1 and TRBJ2-1; possible D gene TRBD2, 6 bases. This CDR3 contains 17 residues. CDR1 and CDR2 (germline): SGHRS, YFSETQ. The CDR3 DNA sequence: TGCGCCAGCAGTTTGGTTCCGGGACTGAGCTCCTACAATGAGCAGTTCTTC. Encoded protein: CASSLVPGLSSYNEQFF.

The J gene is TRBJ2-2, the V gene TRBV5-5; 8 positions agree with TRBD1. Germline values: CDR1 SGHKS, CDR2 YYEKEE (reference sequence). V lost 4 bases and J lost 5; bases outside the gene matches: 10. The CDR3 consists of 16 residues. CDR3 region: CASSHFEQGGTGELFF. DNA for the CDR3: TGTGCCAGCAGCCATTTCGAACAGGGGGGTACCGGGGAGCTGTTTTTT.

This sequence joins TRBV19 and TRBJ2-5; no definite D call. TRBJ2-7 matches the DNA end more closely, so the J call is doubtful. Germline V CDR1 and CDR2: LNHDA, SQIVND (reference sequence). The CDR3 loop spans 12 amino acids. The CDR3 protein is CASSMSDYEQYF. The CDR3 DNA reads as TGTGCCAGTAGTATGTCAGACTACGAGCAGTACTTC.

In its sample, this clone was seen once. The rearrangement links TRBV5-4 to TRBJ2-7; TRBD1 matches 11 bases. Germline CDR1 is SGHNT and CDR2 is YYREEE (reference sequence). With V trimmed by 4 bases and J by 2 bases, 5 bases remained unmatched. The CDR3 has 15 amino acids. CDR3 in DNA: TGTGCCAGCAGCCCAGGACAGGGGGCCACCTACGAGCAGTACTTC. Its translation is CASSPGQGATYEQYF.

The count of this clone is one. The V call is TRBV7-9, the J call TRBJ1-5; D remains ambiguous. Deletions cut 5 bases from V and 6 bases from J, with 5 bases between. This CDR3 contains 11 residues. The germline V gene encodes CDR1 SEHNR and CDR2 FQNEAQ (reference sequence). CDR3 in amino acids: CASSQSQPQHF. CDR3 nucleotide sequence: TGTGCCAGCAGCCAATCTCAGCCCCAGCATTTT.

Here the CDR3 reads CASSFRMPGQVPGGPEAFF. As DNA, the CDR3 is TGCGCCAGCAGCTTTAGGATGCCGGGACAGGTTCCCGGGGGACCTGAAGCTTTCTTT. The rearrangement links TRBV5-1 to TRBJ1-1, with 8 nucleotides matching TRBD1. Germline CDR1 is SGHRS and CDR2 is YFSETQ. The CDR3 length is 19 residues. Germline trimming cut 2 bases from V and 6 bases from J; bases unmatched to any gene: 21.

This clone has only one observation. J is TRBJ2-7 and V is TRBV5-1, with TRBD1 identical over 7 bases. CDR3 size: 13 residues. Germline V gene data show CDR1 as SGHRS and CDR2 as YFSETQ. Trimming cost V 2 bases and J 5 bases; bases outside gene matches: 4. The DNA of the CDR3 is TGCGCCAGCAGCTTCCCGGACAGGAACGAGCAGTACTTC. Protein sequence: CASSFPDRNEQYF.

The chain couples TRBV7-9 to TRBJ1-4; a possible D gene is TRBD1 (6 bases). V dropped 0 bases and J dropped 8 bases, with 10 bases sitting between them. This CDR3 contains 14 residues. Germline CDR1 and CDR2: SEHNR and FQNEAQ (reference sequence). The CDR3 sequence: CASSLATGSEKLFF. In nucleotides, the CDR3 is TGTGCCAGCAGCTTAGCTACAGGGTCCGAAAAACTGTTTTTT. Combining the CDR3 with reference TRBV7-9 and TRBJ1-4 gives the whole variable domain DTGVSQNPRHKITKRGQNVTFRCDPISEHNRLYWYRQTLGQGPEFLTYFQNEAQLEKSRLLSDRFSAERPKGSFSTLEIQRTEQGDSAMYLCASSLATGSEKLFFGSGTQLSVL.

This clone showed up just once. The genes are TRBV27 and TRBJ1-2, with D possibly being TRBD1 (6 bases). V lost 5 bases to trimming and J lost 11 bases, with 15 bases between them. Germline CDR1 reads MNHEY; CDR2 reads SMNVEV (reference sequence). This CDR3 has 12 amino acids. The CDR3 DNA reads TGTGCCAGCAGTACGTTCAGGGGTCCATACACCTTC. Protein product: CASSTFRGPYTF.

There are a few counts of this clone. The chain recombines TRBV9 with TRBJ2-3; TRBD1 aligns across 8 bases. J was trimmed by 4 bases and V by 3 bases; bases with no gene match: 4. The CDR3 extends over 14 amino acids. Germline V lookup: CDR1 SGDLS, CDR2 YYNGEE. The CDR3 nucleotides are TGTGCCAGCAGCGCCGGACAGGGACCAGATACGCAGTATTTT. It codes for CASSAGQGPDTQYF.

The chain links TRBV6-1 to TRBJ2-7; TRBD1 is a possible D gene (5 bases). The CDR3 sequence is 11 residues long. Trimming took off 5 bases at V and 13 bases at J, with 15 bases between the two ends. CDR1 and CDR2 (germline): MNHNS, SASEGT. CDR3 DNA: TGTGCCAGCAGTTATGGGCAGGGTACTTACTTC. It encodes CASSYGQGTYF.

V and J are TRBV6-6 and TRBJ2-7; D gene uncertain. Germline V CDR1 and CDR2: MNHNY, SVGAGI (reference sequence). Trimming took off 6 bases at V and 5 bases at J, with 11 bases between the two ends. This CDR3 spans 12 amino acids. CDR3 sequence reads: CASRSSGNEQYF. The CDR3 coding sequence is TGTGCCAGCAGGTCATCGGGTAACGAGCAGTACTTC.

The chain has TRBV5-6 and TRBJ2-7; D is possibly TRBD1 (6 bases). The CDR3 is 13 amino acids. Trimming removed 5 bases at V and 3 bases at J, with 12 bases between. Germline CDR1 SGHDT, CDR2 YYEEEE. CDR3 in amino acids: CASSSDSFYEQYF. The DNA of the CDR3 is TGTGCCAGCAGTTCGGACAGTTTCTACGAGCAGTACTTC.

The V call is TRBV7-9, the J call TRBJ1-2; tentative D call: TRBD1 (5 bases). Germline V lookup: CDR1 SEHNR, CDR2 FQNEAQ (reference sequence). Trimming left V 0 bases short and J 5 bases short, with 16 bases between. The CDR3 contains 16 residues. CDR3 in amino acids: CASSLAESGLQYGYTF. CDR3 nucleotide sequence: TGTGCCAGCAGCTTAGCGGAGTCAGGGTTACAGTATGGCTACACCTTC.

The chain is built from TRBV27 and TRBJ2-3; D is ambiguous. The CDR3 extends over 14 amino acids. CDR1 is MNHEY, CDR2 SMNVEV, per germline (reference sequence). Trimming removed 6 bases from V and 3 bases from J, with 13 bases in between. The CDR3 nucleotides read TGTGCCAGCAGCCCTACCCCACTTACAGATACGCAGTATTTT. Protein product: CASSPTPLTDTQYF.

With regard to this clone: Other DNA variants within this sample encode the same CDR3. The rearrangement uses TRBV9 and TRBJ2-7; D is possibly TRBD1 (6 bases). Germline CDR1 is SGDLS and CDR2 is YYNGEE. The CDR3 sequence is 15 residues long. V shed 4 bases and J shed 4 bases, with 18 bases lying between them. The CDR3 here is CASSFRQGTAYEQYF. CDR3 in DNA: TGTGCCAGCAGCTTCAGGCAGGGGACGGCATACGAGCAGTACTTC.

The V gene is TRBV7-9, the J gene TRBJ2-7; 11 bases map to TRBD1. Germline lookup yields CDR1 SEHNR and CDR2 FQNEAQ (reference sequence). Trimming cost V 2 bases and J 4 bases; bases outside gene matches: 7. This CDR3 comprises 16 residues. The CDR3 nucleotides are TGTGCCAGCAGCTTACAAGGGACAGGGGGTGGGTACGAGCAGTACTTC. It encodes CASSLQGTGGGYEQYF. Complete variable domain (other parts from reference TRBV7-9 and TRBJ2-7): DTGVSQNPRHKITKRGQNVTFRCDPISEHNRLYWYRQTLGQGPEFLTYFQNEAQLEKSRLLSDRFSAERPKGSFSTLEIQRTEQGDSAMYLCASSLQGTGGGYEQYFGPGTRLTVT.

This chain connects TRBV19 to TRBJ2-3, with 8 bases that match TRBD2. Unmatched junction bases numbered 2, after V lost 3 bases and J lost 0 bases. Germline V gene data show CDR1 as LNHDA and CDR2 as SQIVND (reference sequence). There are 15 residues in the CDR3. CDR3 region: CASSMLAGSTDTQYF. DNA of the CDR3: TGTGCCAGTAGTATGCTAGCGGGTAGCACAGATACGCAGTATTTT.

There are a few counts of this clone. This chain joins TRBV25-1 and TRBJ1-3; D uncertain. Trimming took off 6 bases at V and 8 bases at J, with 8 bases between the two ends. The CDR3 is 11 amino acids. The germline V gene has CDR1 MGHDK and CDR2 SYGVNS. The CDR3 here is CASRRGYTIYF. In DNA form, the CDR3 reads TGTGCCAGCAGACGAGGCTACACCATATATTTT.

V and J are TRBV6-5 and TRBJ1-2, with D maybe TRBD1 (5 bases). Germline assignment: CDR1 MNHEY and CDR2 SVGAGI. Trimming took 0 bases from V and 8 from J, leaving 10 bases between them. The CDR3 sequence is 13 residues long. CDR3 in amino acids: CASSYSGVGGYTF. CDR3 nucleotide sequence: TGTGCCAGCAGTTACTCAGGGGTCGGAGGCTACACCTTC.

V and J are TRBV9 and TRBJ1-4; the match to TRBD1 covers 7 bases. CDR1 is SGDLS and CDR2 is YYNGEE in the germline V gene. This CDR3 has 16 amino acids. J was trimmed by 4 bases and V by 3 bases; bases with no gene match: 9. CDR3 nucleotide sequence: TGTGCCAGCAGCGACCCGCGGACAGGCCTTAATGAAAAACTGTTTTTT. It yields the protein CASSDPRTGLNEKLFF.

This chain connects TRBV28 to TRBJ2-2, with 9 positions matching TRBD1. The CDR3 loop spans 14 amino acids. V was clipped by 7 bases and J by 3 bases; unmatched bases: 3. Germline values: CDR1 MDHEN, CDR2 SYDVKM. CDR3 in DNA: TGTGCCAGCACATGGACAGGGGACACCGGGGAGCTGTTTTTT. It codes for CASTWTGDTGELFF.

The chain couples TRBV2 to TRBJ1-5; no clear D gene. Germline loops: CDR1 SNHLY, CDR2 FYNNEI. The CDR3 length is 15 residues. Trimming shortened V by 4 bases and J by 0 bases, and 10 bases separated the two germline ends. In nucleotides, the CDR3 is TGTGCCAGCAGTGGTCGCAGTTATAGCAATCAGCCCCAGCATTTT. As protein: CASSGRSYSNQPQHF.